These 18 T cell receptor beta chains were sequenced from one sample in a study of cytomegalovirus exposure and HLA in healthy donors. The PCR was carried out with 60 Vbeta primers and 13 Jbeta primers. The assay was immunoSEQ multiplex PCR, and TCRdb's table has in-frame clones only and misses some. The sample lists roughly 190,000 clones, around 90% seen once, with approximately 1.9% in the top ten. Input material: PBMCs. Every receptor here comes from a woman between 18 and 29 years old in good health and CMV-seronegative.

This clone has a handful of counts. This chain uses TRBV5-5 with TRBJ1-1; no firm D call. V was pared by 1 base and J by 4 bases, with 14 bases between. The CDR3 is made up of 15 amino acids. The germline V gene encodes CDR1 SGHKS and CDR2 YYEKEE (reference sequence). Written as DNA, the CDR3 is TGTGCCAGCAGCTTGTTGTTAACGAGGTTCACTGAAGCTTTCTTT. It specifies CASSLLLTRFTEAFF. Looking up the rest from reference TRBV5-5 and TRBJ1-1 gives the full variable domain: DAGVTQSPTHLIKTRGQQVTLRCSPISGHKSVSWYQQVLGQGPQFIFQYYEKEERGRGNFPDRFSARQFPNYSSELNVNALLLGDSALYLCASSLLLTRFTEAFFGQGTRLTVV.

The rearrangement joins TRBV18 to TRBJ1-2; TRBD1 matches at 9 bases. Germline V gene data show CDR1 as KGHSH and CDR2 as LQKENI. J gave up 2 bases and V 2 bases, and 3 bases lay outside the gene matches. This CDR3 is 15 amino acids long. Here the CDR3 reads CASSPTGGGNYGYTF. Here the CDR3 DNA reads TGTGCCAGCTCACCAACAGGGGGCGGCAACTATGGCTACACCTTC.

V usage is TRBV19 and J usage is TRBJ1-5, with 8 bases lining up with TRBD1. Germline V gene lookup returns CDR1 LNHDA and CDR2 SQIVND (reference sequence). V gave up 6 bases and J gave up 5 bases; unmatched junction bases: 9. The CDR3 has 15 amino acids. In DNA, the CDR3 is TGTGCCAGTAGCCGGGGACAGGTCAACGATCAGCCCCAGCATTTT. Residues: CASSRGQVNDQPQHF.

V is TRBV11-2 and J is TRBJ2-1; 9 bases line up with TRBD1. Germline loops: CDR1 SGHAT, CDR2 FQNNGV. V shed 2 bases and J 5 bases; nucleotides not matched to a gene: 7. This CDR3 has 16 residues. CDR3 bases: TGTGCCAGCAGCTTACCCTGGGACAGGGCAAACAATGAGCAGTTCTTC. Its protein product is CASSLPWDRANNEQFF.

This chain links TRBV9 with TRBJ2-7; TRBD2 is a possible D gene (6 bases). The germline CDR1 and CDR2 sequences are SGDLS and YYNGEE. The CDR3 is 16 residues long. Trimming left V 1 base short and J 2 bases short, with 16 bases between. Here the CDR3 DNA reads TGTGCCAGCAGCGTATCTTCTGGGACTGGGGCCTACGAGCAGTACTTC. Amino acids: CASSVSSGTGAYEQYF.

This chain connects TRBV18 to TRBJ2-1; TRBD2 matches 10 bases. The CDR3 sequence is 16 residues long. Trimming at V came to 2 bases and at J to 2 bases, leaving 3 bases not matched to a gene. From germline, CDR1 is KGHSH and CDR2 LQKENI. CDR3 residues: CASSPGLAVAYNEQFF. The CDR3 DNA follows: TGTGCCAGCTCACCAGGACTAGCGGTTGCCTACAATGAGCAGTTCTTC.

CDR3 amino acids: CASSSSGSRTDTQYF. The CDR3 DNA follows: TGTGCCAGCAGCTCTAGCGGGAGTCGAACAGATACGCAGTATTTT. The chain employs TRBV5-5 and TRBJ2-3; 10 nucleotides line up with TRBD2. V trimming: 3 bases; J trimming: 3 bases; junction bases outside the gene matches: 4. This CDR3 has 15 amino acids. Per germline, CDR1 SGHKS and CDR2 YYEKEE (reference sequence).

The chain carries TRBV27 and TRBJ2-1; 7 nucleotides line up with TRBD2. The V segment lost 8 bases and the J segment 2 bases; nucleotides outside the gene matches: 9. This CDR3 region has 15 residues. Germline V CDR1 and CDR2: MNHEY, SMNVEV (reference sequence). The CDR3 is CASVPWGGTYNEQFF. The CDR3 nucleotides read TGTGCCAGCGTCCCATGGGGGGGGACCTACAATGAGCAGTTCTTC.

The chain joins TRBV6-4 to TRBJ2-1, with D hard to call. This CDR3 has 13 residues. Germline loops: CDR1 MRHNA, CDR2 SNTAGT. V lost 6 bases and J lost 5, with 11 bases in between. The CDR3 DNA sequence: TGTGCCAGCAGCGGGTTAGATCACAATGAGCAGTTCTTC. Translating gives CASSGLDHNEQFF.

The chain is built from TRBV7-2 and TRBJ1-1; tentative D call: TRBD1 (5 bases). Germline CDR1 and CDR2: SGHTA and FQGNSA. V was pared by 3 bases and J by 3 bases, with 11 bases between. The CDR3 length is 14 residues. CDR3 sequence: CASSFSVRDTEAFF. The CDR3 nucleotides read TGTGCCAGCAGCTTCTCGGTCAGGGACACTGAAGCTTTCTTT.

This chain links TRBV10-3 with TRBJ1-1, with D perhaps TRBD1 (6 bases). The germline V and J ends were trimmed by 5 bases and 0 bases, with 10 bases remaining between them. The germline gives CDR1 ENHRY, CDR2 SYGVKD. This CDR3 is 14 amino acids long. The CDR3 sequence is CAISSQGLNTEAFF. The CDR3, as DNA: TGTGCCATCAGTTCTCAGGGGCTGAACACTGAAGCTTTCTTT.

The chain uses TRBV5-4 and TRBJ2-1; D perhaps matches TRBD1 (5 bases). V shed 4 bases and J shed 6 bases, with 11 bases lying between them. The CDR3 extends over 13 amino acids. In germline, CDR1 is SGHNT, CDR2 YYREEE (reference sequence). CDR3 sequence: CASSPPRGNEQFF. Here the CDR3 DNA reads TGTGCCAGCAGCCCCCCAAGGGGCAATGAGCAGTTCTTC.

The V gene is TRBV11-2, the J gene TRBJ2-2; TRBD2 matches at 16 bases. Per germline, CDR1 SGHAT and CDR2 FQNNGV. The CDR3 sequence is 17 residues long. Trimming removed 4 bases from V and 9 bases from J; junction bases left unmatched: 8. CDR3 sequence reads: CASSWGLAGGSRRELFF. Here the CDR3 DNA reads TGTGCCAGCAGCTGGGGACTAGCGGGAGGGTCCCGCCGGGAGCTGTTTTTT.

V is TRBV18 and J is TRBJ1-2; weak D call: TRBD1 (5 bases). Germline loops: CDR1 KGHSH, CDR2 LQKENI. Trimming removed 1 base from V and 5 bases from J, with 14 bases in between. The CDR3 has 15 residues. In DNA, the CDR3 is TGTGCCAGCTCACCACGGGGGGGTAGTGAGTATGGCTACACCTTC. This encodes CASSPRGGSEYGYTF.

The chain is built from TRBV9 and TRBJ1-3, with D possibly being TRBD1 (5 bases). Germline values: CDR1 SGDLS, CDR2 YYNGEE. Trimming left V 4 bases short and J 4 bases short, with 15 bases between. CDR3 length: 15 residues. CDR3 region: CASSRGGKWGNTIYF. In DNA form, the CDR3 reads TGTGCCAGCAGCCGGGGGGGGAAGTGGGGAAACACCATATATTTT.

The DNA of the CDR3 is TGCAGCGTTTGGACTCCGAAGGAATCCTTTTACAATGAGCAGTTCTTC. Residues: CSVWTPKESFYNEQFF. The V call is TRBV29-1, the J call TRBJ2-1, with D possibly matching TRBD2 (5 bases). Germline CDR1 and CDR2: SQVTM and ANQGSEA. With 5 bases removed from V and 4 bases from J, the gap between germline ends came to 21 bases. The CDR3 contains 16 residues.

This clone appeared once. This sequence joins TRBV7-2 and TRBJ2-7, with 15 bases matching TRBD2. V was pared by 4 bases and J by 1 base, with 8 bases of the junction left unmatched. Germline V gene lookup returns CDR1 SGHTA and CDR2 FQGNSA. CDR3 length equals 18 residues. DNA for the CDR3: TGTGCCAGCAGCTGGGGACTAGCGGGAGGTCGGTTATCCTACGAGCAGTACTTC. Its protein is CASSWGLAGGRLSYEQYF.

The rearrangement links TRBV28 to TRBJ2-7; 12 bases line up with TRBD1. J lost 0 bases, V lost 3 bases, and 6 bases had no gene match. CDR1 is MDHEN and CDR2 is SYDVKM in the germline V gene. CDR3 length: 17 amino acids. For the CDR3, the DNA is TGTGCCAGCAGTTTCCGGGACAGGGGGCGGTTCTCCTACGAGCAGTACTTC. Its protein product is CASSFRDRGRFSYEQYF.